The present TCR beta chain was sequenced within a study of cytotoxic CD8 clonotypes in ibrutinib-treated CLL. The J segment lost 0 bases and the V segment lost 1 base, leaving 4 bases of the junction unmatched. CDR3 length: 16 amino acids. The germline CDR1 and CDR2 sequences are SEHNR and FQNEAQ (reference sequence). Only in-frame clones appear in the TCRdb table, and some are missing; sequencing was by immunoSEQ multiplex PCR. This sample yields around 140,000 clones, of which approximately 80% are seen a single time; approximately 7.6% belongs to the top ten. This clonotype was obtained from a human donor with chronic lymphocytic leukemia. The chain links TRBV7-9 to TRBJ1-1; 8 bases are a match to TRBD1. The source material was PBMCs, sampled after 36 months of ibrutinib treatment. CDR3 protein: CASSLGGTGMNTEAFF. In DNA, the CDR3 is TGTGCCAGCAGCTTAGGAGGGACAGGCATGAACACTGAAGCTTTCTTT. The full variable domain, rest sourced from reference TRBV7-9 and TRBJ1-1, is DTGVSQNPRHKITKRGQNVTFRCDPISEHNRLYWYRQTLGQGPEFLTYFQNEAQLEKSRLLSDRFSAERPKGSFSTLEIQRTEQGDSAMYLCASSLGGTGMNTEAFFGQGTRLTVV.